Below, one T cell receptor (beta chain) is given with its context. Its antigen is not identified. The CDR3 spans 15 residues. From germline, CDR1 is LNHDA and CDR2 SQIVND (reference sequence). V was pared by 6 bases and J by 1 base, with 6 bases of the junction left unmatched. This sample was taken from a study of cytomegalovirus exposure and HLA in healthy donors. Whole-study findings and limits: The authors enumerated over 150 TCR beta chains as linked to cytomegalovirus.

The PCR used 60 Vbeta and 13 Jbeta primers. TCRdb keeps only in-frame clones here, not all; method: immunoSEQ multiplex PCR. The data hold about 120,000 clones, with less than 85% observed a single time. Sequenced sample: PBMCs. The chain is built from TRBV19 and TRBJ2-5; 9 positions match TRBD2. The origin of this receptor is a woman between 40 and 50 years old in good health and CMV-seronegative. CDR3 region: CASSISGLAQETQYF. DNA for the CDR3: TGTGCCAGTAGCATTTCGGGACTAGCCCAAGAGACCCAGTACTTC.